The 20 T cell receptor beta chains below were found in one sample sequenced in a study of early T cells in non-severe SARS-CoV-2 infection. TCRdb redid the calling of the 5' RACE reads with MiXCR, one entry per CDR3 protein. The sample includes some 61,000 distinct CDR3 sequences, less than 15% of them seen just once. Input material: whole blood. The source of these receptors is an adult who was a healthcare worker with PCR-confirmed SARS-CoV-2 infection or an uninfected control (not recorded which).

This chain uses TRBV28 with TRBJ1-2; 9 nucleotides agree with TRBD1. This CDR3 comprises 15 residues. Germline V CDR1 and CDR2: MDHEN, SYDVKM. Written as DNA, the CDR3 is TGTGCTACTACAGGGGGCCGAAATCTCAACTATGGCTACACCTTC. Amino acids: CATTGGRNLNYGYTF.

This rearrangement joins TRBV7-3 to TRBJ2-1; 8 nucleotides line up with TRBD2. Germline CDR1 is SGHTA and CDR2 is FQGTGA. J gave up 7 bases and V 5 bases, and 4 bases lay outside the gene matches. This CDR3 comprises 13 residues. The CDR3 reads CASSGPSGNEQFF. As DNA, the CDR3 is TGTGCCAGCAGCGGCCCTAGCGGGAATGAGCAGTTCTTC.

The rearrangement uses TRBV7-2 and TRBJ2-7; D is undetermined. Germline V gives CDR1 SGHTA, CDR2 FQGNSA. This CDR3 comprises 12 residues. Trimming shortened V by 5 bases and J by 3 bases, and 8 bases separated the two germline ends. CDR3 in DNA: TGTGCCAGCAGCCGTGTTGGCTACGAGCAGTACTTC. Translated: CASSRVGYEQYF.

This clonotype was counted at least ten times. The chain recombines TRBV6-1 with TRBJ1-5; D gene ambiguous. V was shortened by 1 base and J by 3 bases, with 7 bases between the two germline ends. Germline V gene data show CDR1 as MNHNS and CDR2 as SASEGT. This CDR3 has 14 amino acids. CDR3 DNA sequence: TGTGCCAGCAGTGAAGTGCCAGTCAATCAGCCCCAGCATTTT. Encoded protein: CASSEVPVNQPQHF.

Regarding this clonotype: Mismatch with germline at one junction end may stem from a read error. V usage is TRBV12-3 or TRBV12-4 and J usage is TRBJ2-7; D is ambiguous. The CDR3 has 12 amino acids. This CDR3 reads CASSLGTYEQYF. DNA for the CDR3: TGTGCCAGCAGCTTAGGGACCTACGAGCAGTACTTC.

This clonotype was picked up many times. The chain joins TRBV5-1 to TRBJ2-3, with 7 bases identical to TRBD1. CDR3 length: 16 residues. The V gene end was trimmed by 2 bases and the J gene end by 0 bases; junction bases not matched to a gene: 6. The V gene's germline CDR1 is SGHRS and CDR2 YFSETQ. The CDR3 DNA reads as TGCGCCAGCAGCTTAACAGGGGTAGCTAGCACAGATACGCAGTATTTT. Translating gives CASSLTGVASTDTQYF.

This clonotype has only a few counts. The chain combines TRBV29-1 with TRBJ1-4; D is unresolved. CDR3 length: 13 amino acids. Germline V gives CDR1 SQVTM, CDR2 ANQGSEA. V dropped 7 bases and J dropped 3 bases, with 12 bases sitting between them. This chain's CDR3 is CSAGPWANEKLFF. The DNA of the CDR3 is TGCAGCGCCGGACCTTGGGCTAATGAAAAACTGTTTTTT.

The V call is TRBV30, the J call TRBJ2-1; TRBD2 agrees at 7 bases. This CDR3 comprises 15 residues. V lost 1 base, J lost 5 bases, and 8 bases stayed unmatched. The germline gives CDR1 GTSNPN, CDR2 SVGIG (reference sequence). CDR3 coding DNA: TGTGCCTGGAGTGGGATAGCGGGTGTCCACAATGAGCAGTTCTTC. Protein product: CAWSGIAGVHNEQFF.

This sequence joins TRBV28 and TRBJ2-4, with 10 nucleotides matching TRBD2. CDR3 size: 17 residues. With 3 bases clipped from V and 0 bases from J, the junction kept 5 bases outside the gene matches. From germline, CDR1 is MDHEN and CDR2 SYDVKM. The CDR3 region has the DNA TGTGCCAGCAGTTTCGGACTAGCGGTGCTAGCCAAAAACATTCAGTACTTC. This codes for CASSFGLAVLAKNIQYF.

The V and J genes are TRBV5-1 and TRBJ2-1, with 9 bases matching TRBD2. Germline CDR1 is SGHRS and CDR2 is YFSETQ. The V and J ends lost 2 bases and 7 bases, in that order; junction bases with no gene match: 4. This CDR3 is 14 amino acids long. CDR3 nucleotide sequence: TGCGCCAGCAGCTTAGCGGGAGGACTGAATGAGCAGTTCTTC. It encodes CASSLAGGLNEQFF.

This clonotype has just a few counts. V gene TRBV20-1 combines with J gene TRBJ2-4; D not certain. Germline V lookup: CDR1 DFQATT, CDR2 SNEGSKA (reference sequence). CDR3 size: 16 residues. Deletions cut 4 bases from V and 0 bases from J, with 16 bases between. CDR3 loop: CSAKSASEIAKNIQYF. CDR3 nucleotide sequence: TGCAGTGCTAAGTCGGCGAGCGAGATAGCCAAAAACATTCAGTACTTC.

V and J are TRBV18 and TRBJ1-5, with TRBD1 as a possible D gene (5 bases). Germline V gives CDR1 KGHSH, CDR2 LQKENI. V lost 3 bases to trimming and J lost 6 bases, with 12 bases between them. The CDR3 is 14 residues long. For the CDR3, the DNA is TGTGCCAGCTCACCGGGGGTTGGGAGTCAGCCCCAGCATTTT. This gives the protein CASSPGVGSQPQHF.

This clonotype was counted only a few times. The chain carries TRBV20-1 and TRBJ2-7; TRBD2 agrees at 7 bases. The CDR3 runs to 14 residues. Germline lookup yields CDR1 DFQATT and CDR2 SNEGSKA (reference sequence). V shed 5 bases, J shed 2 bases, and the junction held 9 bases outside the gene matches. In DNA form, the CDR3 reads TGCAGTGCTGGGGCTAGCGGAAAACCCTACGAGCAGTACTTC. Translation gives CSAGASGKPYEQYF.

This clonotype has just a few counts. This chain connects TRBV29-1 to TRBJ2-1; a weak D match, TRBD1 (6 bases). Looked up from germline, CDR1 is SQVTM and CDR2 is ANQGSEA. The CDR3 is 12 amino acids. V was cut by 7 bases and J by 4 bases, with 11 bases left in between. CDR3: CSADTGYNEQFF. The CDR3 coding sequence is TGCAGCGCCGATACAGGGTACAATGAGCAGTTCTTC.

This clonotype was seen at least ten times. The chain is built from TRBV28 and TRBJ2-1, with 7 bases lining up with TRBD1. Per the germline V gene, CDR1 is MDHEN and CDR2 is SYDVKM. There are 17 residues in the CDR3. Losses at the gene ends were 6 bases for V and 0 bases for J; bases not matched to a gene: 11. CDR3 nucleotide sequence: TGTGCCAGCAGACTTCTCCGGGACAGTCTCTCCTACAATGAGCAGTTCTTC. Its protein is CASRLLRDSLSYNEQFF.

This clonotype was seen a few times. DNA of the CDR3: TGTGCCACCAGCAGTGACAATGAGCAGTTCTTC. It codes for CATSSDNEQFF. The chain joins TRBV15 to TRBJ2-1; D remains unclear. Germline lookup yields CDR1 LNHNV and CDR2 YYDKDF (reference sequence). This CDR3 spans 11 amino acids. The germline V and J ends were trimmed by 3 bases and 5 bases, with 2 bases remaining between them.

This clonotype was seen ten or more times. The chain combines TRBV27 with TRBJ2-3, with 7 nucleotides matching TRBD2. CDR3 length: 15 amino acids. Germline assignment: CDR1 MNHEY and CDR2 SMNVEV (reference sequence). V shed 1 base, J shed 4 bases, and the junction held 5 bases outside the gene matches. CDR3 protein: CASSLYAGVADTQYF. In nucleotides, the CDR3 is TGTGCCAGCAGTTTATACGCGGGAGTGGCAGATACGCAGTATTTT.

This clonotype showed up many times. The CDR3 region has the DNA TGTGCCAGCAGTTCAACGTATGTACAGTCAAGTCAGCCCCAGCATTTT. Residues: CASSSTYVQSSQPQHF. The V call is TRBV12-3 or TRBV12-4, the J call TRBJ1-5; D remains ambiguous. The V gene lost 4 bases and the J gene lost 6 bases, with 19 bases spanning the gap. CDR3 size: 16 residues.

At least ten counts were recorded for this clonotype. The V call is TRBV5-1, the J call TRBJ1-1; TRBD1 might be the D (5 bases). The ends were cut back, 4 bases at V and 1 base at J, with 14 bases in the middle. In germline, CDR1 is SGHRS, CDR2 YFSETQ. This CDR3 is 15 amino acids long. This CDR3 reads CASSPSPGWNTEAFF. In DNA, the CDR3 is TGCGCCAGCAGCCCAAGCCCAGGGTGGAACACTGAAGCTTTCTTT.

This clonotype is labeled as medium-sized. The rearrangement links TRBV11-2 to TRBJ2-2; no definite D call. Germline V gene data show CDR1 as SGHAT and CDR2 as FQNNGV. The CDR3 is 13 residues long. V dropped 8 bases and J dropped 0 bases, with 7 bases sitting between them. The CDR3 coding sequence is TGTGCCAGCGTTGTAGCGAACACCGGGGAGCTGTTTTTT. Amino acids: CASVVANTGELFF.